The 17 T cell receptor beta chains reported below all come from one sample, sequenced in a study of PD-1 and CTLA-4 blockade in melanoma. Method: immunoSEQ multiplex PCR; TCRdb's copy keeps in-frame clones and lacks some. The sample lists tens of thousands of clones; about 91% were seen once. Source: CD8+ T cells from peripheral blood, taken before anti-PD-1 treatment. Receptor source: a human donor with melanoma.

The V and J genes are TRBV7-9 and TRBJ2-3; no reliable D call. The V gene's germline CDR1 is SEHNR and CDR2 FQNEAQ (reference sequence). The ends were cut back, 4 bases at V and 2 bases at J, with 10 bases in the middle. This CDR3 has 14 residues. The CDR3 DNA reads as TGTGCCAGCAGCTCCGAGTTTCTCACAGATACGCAGTATTTT. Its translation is CASSSEFLTDTQYF.

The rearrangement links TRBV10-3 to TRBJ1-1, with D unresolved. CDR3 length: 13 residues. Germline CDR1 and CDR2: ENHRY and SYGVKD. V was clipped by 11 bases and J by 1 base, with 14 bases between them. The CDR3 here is CAVMGWENTEAFF. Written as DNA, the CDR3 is TGTGCCGTCATGGGGTGGGAGAACACTGAAGCTTTCTTT.

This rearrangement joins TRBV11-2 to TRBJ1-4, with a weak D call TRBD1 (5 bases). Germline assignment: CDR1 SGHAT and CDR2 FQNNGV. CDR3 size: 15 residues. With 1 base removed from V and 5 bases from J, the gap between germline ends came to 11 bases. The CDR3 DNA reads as TGTGCCAGCAGCTTAGGCACAGGATCGAATGAAAAACTGTTTTTT. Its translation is CASSLGTGSNEKLFF.

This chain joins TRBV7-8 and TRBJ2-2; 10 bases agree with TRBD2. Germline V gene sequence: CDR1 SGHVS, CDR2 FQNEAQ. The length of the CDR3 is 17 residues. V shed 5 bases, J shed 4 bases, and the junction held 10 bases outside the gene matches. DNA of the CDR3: TGTGCCAGCAGCCCCCGTGGGACTAGCGTAGCCACCGGGGAGCTGTTTTTT. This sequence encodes CASSPRGTSVATGELFF.

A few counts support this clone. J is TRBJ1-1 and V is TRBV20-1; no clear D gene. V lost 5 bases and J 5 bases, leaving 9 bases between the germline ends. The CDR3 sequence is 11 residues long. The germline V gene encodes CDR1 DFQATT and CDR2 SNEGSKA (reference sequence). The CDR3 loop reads CSAGLGTEAFF. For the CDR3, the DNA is TGCAGTGCTGGACTCGGGACTGAAGCTTTCTTT.

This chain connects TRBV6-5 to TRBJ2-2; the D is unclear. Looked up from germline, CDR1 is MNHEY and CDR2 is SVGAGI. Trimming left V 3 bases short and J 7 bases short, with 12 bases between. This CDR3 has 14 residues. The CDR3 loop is CASSYGLFGGELFF. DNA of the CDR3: TGTGCCAGCAGTTATGGGCTATTCGGCGGGGAGCTGTTTTTT.

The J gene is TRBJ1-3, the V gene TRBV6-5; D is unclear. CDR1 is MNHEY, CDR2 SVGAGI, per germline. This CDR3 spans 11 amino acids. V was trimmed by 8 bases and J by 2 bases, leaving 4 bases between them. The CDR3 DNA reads TGTGCCAGCCGGACTGGAAACACCATATATTTT. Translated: CASRTGNTIYF.

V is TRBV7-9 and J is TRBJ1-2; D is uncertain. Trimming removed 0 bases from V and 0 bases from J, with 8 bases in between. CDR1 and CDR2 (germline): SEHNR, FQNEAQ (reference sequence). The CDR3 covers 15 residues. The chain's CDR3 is CASSLAGRTNYGYTF. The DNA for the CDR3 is TGTGCCAGCAGCTTAGCGGGCAGAACTAACTATGGCTACACCTTC. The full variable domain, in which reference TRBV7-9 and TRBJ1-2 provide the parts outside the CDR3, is DTGVSQNPRHKITKRGQNVTFRCDPISEHNRLYWYRQTLGQGPEFLTYFQNEAQLEKSRLLSDRFSAERPKGSFSTLEIQRTEQGDSAMYLCASSLAGRTNYGYTFGSGTRLTVV.

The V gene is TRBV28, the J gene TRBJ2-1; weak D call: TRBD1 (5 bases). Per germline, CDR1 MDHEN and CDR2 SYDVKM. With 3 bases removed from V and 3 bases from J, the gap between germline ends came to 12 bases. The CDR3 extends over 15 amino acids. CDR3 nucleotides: TGTGCCAGCAGTTTTTCGATAGGGGACTACAATGAGCAGTTCTTC. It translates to CASSFSIGDYNEQFF.

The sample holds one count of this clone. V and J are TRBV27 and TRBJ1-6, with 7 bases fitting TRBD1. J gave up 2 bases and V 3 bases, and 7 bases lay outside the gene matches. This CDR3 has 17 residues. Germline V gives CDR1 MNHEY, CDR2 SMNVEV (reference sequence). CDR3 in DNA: TGTGCCAGCAGTTTCTCCCGACAGGGTCCCTATAATTCACCCCTCCACTTT. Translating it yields CASSFSRQGPYNSPLHF.

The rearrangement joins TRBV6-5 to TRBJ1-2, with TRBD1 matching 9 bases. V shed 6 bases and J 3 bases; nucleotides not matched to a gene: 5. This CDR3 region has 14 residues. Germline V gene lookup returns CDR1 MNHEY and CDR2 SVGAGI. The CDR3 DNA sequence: TGTGCCAGCAGCCCGGACAGGGGATACTATGGCTACACCTTC. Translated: CASSPDRGYYGYTF.

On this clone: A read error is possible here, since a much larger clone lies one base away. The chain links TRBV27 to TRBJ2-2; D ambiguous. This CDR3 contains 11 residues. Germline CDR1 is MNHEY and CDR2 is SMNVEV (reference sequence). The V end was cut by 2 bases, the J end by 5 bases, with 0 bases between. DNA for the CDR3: TGTGCCAGCAGTTTAACCGGGGAGCTGTTTTTT. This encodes CASSLTGELFF.

CDR3 amino acids: CASSWEETTDTQYF. The CDR3 coding sequence is TGTGCCAGCAGTTGGGAGGAGACCACAGATACGCAGTATTTT. The chain employs TRBV6-2 or TRBV6-3 and TRBJ2-3; TRBD2 is a possible D gene (6 bases). The CDR3 contains 14 residues. Germline V gene data show CDR1 as MNHEY and CDR2 as SVGEGT. V shed 4 bases and J shed 2 bases, with 10 bases lying between them.

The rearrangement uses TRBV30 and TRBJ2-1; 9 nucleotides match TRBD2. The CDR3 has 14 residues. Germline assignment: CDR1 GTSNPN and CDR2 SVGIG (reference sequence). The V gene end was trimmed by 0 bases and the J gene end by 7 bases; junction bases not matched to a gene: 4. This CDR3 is CAWSVGSGGNEQFF. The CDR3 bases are TGTGCCTGGAGTGTGGGTAGCGGGGGTAATGAGCAGTTCTTC.

The DNA for the CDR3 is TGTGCCAGCAGCTTAACGGGCCACGAGCAGTACTTC. Its protein is CASSLTGHEQYF. The chain uses TRBV11-1 and TRBJ2-7; D is unresolved. From germline, CDR1 is SGHAT and CDR2 FQDESV (reference sequence). V dropped 2 bases and J dropped 5 bases, with 7 bases sitting between them. The CDR3 runs 12 residues.

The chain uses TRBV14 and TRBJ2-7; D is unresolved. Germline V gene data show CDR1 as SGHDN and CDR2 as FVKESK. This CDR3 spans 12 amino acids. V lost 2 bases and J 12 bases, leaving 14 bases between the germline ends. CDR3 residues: CASSQSTGRPYF. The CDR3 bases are TGTGCCAGCAGCCAATCCACCGGAAGGCCGTACTTC.

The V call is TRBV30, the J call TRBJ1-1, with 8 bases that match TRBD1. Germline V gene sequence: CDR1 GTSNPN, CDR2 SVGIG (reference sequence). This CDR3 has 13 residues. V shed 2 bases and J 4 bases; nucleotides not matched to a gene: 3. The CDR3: CAWSQGAVTEAFF. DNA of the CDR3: TGTGCCTGGAGTCAGGGGGCCGTCACTGAAGCTTTCTTT.